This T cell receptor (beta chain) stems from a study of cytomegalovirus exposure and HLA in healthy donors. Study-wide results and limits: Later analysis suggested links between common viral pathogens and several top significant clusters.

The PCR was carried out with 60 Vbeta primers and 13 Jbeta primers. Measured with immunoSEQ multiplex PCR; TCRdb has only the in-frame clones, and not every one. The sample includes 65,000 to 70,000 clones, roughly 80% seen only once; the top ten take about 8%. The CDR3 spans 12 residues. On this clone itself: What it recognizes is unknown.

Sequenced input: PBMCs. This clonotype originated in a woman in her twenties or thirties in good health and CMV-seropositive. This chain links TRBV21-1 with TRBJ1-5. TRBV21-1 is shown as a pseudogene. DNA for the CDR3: TGTGCCAGCAGCAACTGCGATCAGCCCCAGCATTTT. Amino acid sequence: CASSNCDQPQHF.